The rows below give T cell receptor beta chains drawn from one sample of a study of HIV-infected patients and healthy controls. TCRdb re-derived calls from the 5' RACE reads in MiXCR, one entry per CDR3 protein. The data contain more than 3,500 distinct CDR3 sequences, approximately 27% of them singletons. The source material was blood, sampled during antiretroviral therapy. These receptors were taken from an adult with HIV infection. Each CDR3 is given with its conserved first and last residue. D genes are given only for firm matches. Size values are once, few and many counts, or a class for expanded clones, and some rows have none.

TGTGCCAGCAGCTTACCTGGACAGGGTTGGACTGAAGCTTTCTTT,CASSLPGQGWTEAFF,15,medium-sized,TRBV7-9,TRBJ1-1,TRBD1
TGTGCCAGCAGCTTATCCCATGAGGGCGATGAGCAGTTCTTC,CASSLSHEGDEQFF,14,.,TRBV7-9,TRBJ2-1,.
TGCAGTGCTAGAGATAGCAGGAAGGCCCCCTCTGGGGCCAACGTCCTGACTTTC,CSARDSRKAPSGANVLTF,18,medium-sized,TRBV20-1,TRBJ2-6,.
TGTGCCATCAGTGAGTCGGCAGAGGCAGATACGCAGTATTTT,CAISESAEADTQYF,14,medium-sized,TRBV10-3,TRBJ2-3,.
TGTGCCAGTAGTATAGGGCTAGCGGGGAGCACAGATACGCAGTATTTT,CASSIGLAGSTDTQYF,16,.,TRBV19,TRBJ2-3,TRBD2
TGTGCCAGCAGCGCCCTCCTGGGCCTAGCTAACTATGGCTACACCTTC,CASSALLGLANYGYTF,16,large,TRBV7-9,TRBJ1-2,.
TGTGCCAGCAGCCAAAAGGGCAGGAAGAAAGGGAACACTGAAGCTTTCTTT,CASSQKGRKKGNTEAFF,17,medium-sized,TRBV3-1,TRBJ1-1,.
TGTGCCATTGGACAGGGGGAGCAGTACTTC,CAIGQGEQYF,10,.,TRBV10-3,TRBJ2-7,TRBD1
TGTGCCAGCAGTTCGCTAGGGACAGGGAACACTGAAGCTTTCTTT,CASSSLGTGNTEAFF,15,many,TRBV12-3/TRBV12-4,TRBJ1-1,TRBD1
TGCGCCAGCAGCCAGACAGAATCTAGGGAAAAACTGTTTTTT,CASSQTESREKLFF,14,.,TRBV4-1,TRBJ1-4,.
TGCAGTGCTAGAGATCTTGGCCAGGCCCTACTGGACGGATTC,CSARDLGQALLDGF,14,few,TRBV20-1,TRBJ1-2,.
TGTGCCAGCAGGCTACGGCCTGGACTAGCTTTCGAGCAGTTCTTC,CASRLRPGLAFEQFF,15,medium-sized,TRBV12-3/TRBV12-4,TRBJ2-1,TRBD2
TGTGCCAGCAGTCCCCGACGCCTTTTGAACACTGAAGCTTTCTTT,CASSPRRLLNTEAFF,15,large,TRBV27,TRBJ1-1,.
TGTGCCAGCAGCCCCCGCGGCAGGACCTATGGCTACACCTTC,CASSPRGRTYGYTF,14,medium-sized,TRBV3-1,TRBJ1-2,.
TGTGCCAGCAGGGACAGGGGGAATACTGAAGCTTTCTTT,CASRDRGNTEAFF,13,few,TRBV12-3/TRBV12-4,TRBJ1-1,TRBD1
TGTGCCAGCAGCCCCACCCGGGCTCGGCAGGGACAGCCCCAGCATTTT,CASSPTRARQGQPQHF,16,medium-sized,TRBV27,TRBJ1-5,.
TGTGCCAGCAGTTATCGGACAGGGAATAACTATGGCTACACCTTC,CASSYRTGNNYGYTF,15,.,TRBV12-3/TRBV12-4,TRBJ1-2,TRBD1
TGCGCCAGCAGCCAAGACGGGGGGGGACAGGGCACCTACGAGCAGTACTTC,CASSQDGGGQGTYEQYF,17,medium-sized,TRBV4-1,TRBJ2-7,.